This paragraph covers one T cell receptor (beta chain) sequence. What it recognizes is unknown. The sample is drawn from a study of OX40 agonist ivuxolimab in advanced cancers. Study background: Patients assigned to dose escalation were diagnosed with hepatocellular carcinoma, melanoma, renal cell or head and neck cancer.

The sampling schedule covered blood at baseline, cycle 4 day 1, and cycle 7 day 1. Clones were sequenced by immunoSEQ multiplex PCR, and TCRdb holds only the in-frame ones, with some missing. The sample yields about 34,000 clones, roughly 80% seen once. General observations from the study: Clonal expansion was among the lowest in partial responders at 0.1-3.0 mg/kg, especially CD8+.

The material sequenced was CD4+ or CD8+ T cells sorted from blood, taken in a trial of the OX40 agonist ivuxolimab. The clonotype originates from an adult with an advanced solid tumor such as melanoma, head and neck, liver or kidney cancer.

The chain's CDR3 is CASSPWEGNTEAFF. In nucleotides, the CDR3 is TGTGCCAGCAGCCCCTGGGAAGGGAACACTGAAGCTTTCTTT. The chain links TRBV7-6 to TRBJ1-1; D gene ambiguous. Per the germline V gene, CDR1 is SGHVS and CDR2 is FNYEAQ. Trimming pared 5 bases from V and 1 base from J, leaving 11 bases between. This CDR3 contains 14 residues.